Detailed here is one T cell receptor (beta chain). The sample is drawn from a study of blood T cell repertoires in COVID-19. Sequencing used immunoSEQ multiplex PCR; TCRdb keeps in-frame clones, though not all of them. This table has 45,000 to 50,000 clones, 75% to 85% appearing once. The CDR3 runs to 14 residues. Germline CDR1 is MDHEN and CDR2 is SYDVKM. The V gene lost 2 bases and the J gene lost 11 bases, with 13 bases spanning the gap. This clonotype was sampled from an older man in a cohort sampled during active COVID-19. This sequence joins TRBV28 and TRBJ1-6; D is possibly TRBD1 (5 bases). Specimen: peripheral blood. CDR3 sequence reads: CASSLTGQGTPLHF. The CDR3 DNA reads TGTGCCAGCAGTTTAACCGGCCAGGGAACACCCCTCCACTTT.